Sequencing of this T cell receptor (beta chain) was carried out in a study of blood T cell repertoires in COVID-19. About the research overall: Spain, Italy and the United States supplied samples that represented acute and convalescent COVID-19. From T cells, B-cell-depleted T cells, or PBMCs came the material, which was cDNA or gDNA.

Seattle cases were enrolled at active infection and followed longitudinally. Germline-derived CDR1 and CDR2 are SGDLS and YYNGEE. The CDR3 is 12 amino acids. V was pared by 3 bases and J by 2 bases, with 6 bases between. How the authors handled the data: Nucleated cell counts were estimated from reference gene primer amplification. Data came from immunoSEQ multiplex PCR; TCRdb stores just in-frame clones and leaves some out. That table is the source of V, J and clone size, and D and trimming were worked out from the DNA. The table has about 480,000 clones, approximately 88% seen once; the top ten hold around 12%.

This clonotype was obtained from a woman in her forties or fifties with COVID-19, enrolled during active disease. This chain uses TRBV9 with TRBJ2-7; no definite D call. Source material: peripheral blood. The CDR3 is CASSGLTYEQYF. CDR3 coding DNA: TGTGCCAGCAGCGGGCTCACCTACGAGCAGTACTTC. The whole variable domain, filled in from reference TRBV9 and TRBJ2-7, reads DSGVTQTPKHLITATGQRVTLRCSPRSGDLSVYWYQQSLDQGLQFLIQYYNGEERAKGNILERFSAQQFPDLHSELNLSSLELGDSALYFCASSGLTYEQYFGPGTRLTVT.